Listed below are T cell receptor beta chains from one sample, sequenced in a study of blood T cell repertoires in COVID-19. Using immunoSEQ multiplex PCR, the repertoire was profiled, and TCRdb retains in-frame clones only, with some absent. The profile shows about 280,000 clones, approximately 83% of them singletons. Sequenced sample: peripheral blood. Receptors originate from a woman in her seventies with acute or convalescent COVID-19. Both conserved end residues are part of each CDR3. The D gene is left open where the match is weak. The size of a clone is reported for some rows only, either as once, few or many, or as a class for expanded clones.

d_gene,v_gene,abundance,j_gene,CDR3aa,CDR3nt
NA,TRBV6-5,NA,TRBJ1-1,CAVLPHVRAEEAFF,TGTGCCGTTCTGCCCCATGTTCGCGCCGAGGAAGCTTTCTTT
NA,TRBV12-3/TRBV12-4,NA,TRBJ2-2,CASSLRGTGELFF,TGTGCCAGCAGTCTTCGGGGGACCGGGGAGCTGTTTTTT
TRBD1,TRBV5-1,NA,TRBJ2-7,CASSLPVGTGGEQYF,TGCGCCAGCAGCTTACCCGTGGGGACAGGGGGCGAGCAGTACTTC
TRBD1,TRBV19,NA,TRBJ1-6,CASSQGANSPLHF,TGTGCCAGTAGCCAGGGGGCAAATTCACCCCTCCACTTT
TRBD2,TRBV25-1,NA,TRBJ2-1,CATTTGTKVFGEQFF,TGTGCCACCACCACCGGGACTAAGGTGTTTGGGGAGCAGTTCTTC
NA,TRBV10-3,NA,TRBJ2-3,CASRRLPGHTDTQYF,TGTGCCAGCCGGCGACTGCCGGGACACACAGATACGCAGTATTTT
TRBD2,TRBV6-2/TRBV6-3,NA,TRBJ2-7,CASSLLAGGRNEQYF,TGTGCCAGCAGCCTCCTAGCGGGGGGGCGAAACGAGCAGTACTTC
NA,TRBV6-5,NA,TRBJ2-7,CASSYQQTYEQYF,TGTGCCAGCAGTTACCAACAGACCTACGAGCAGTACTTC
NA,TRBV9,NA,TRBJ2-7,CASSVEQGSEQYF,TGTGCCAGCAGCGTAGAGCAGGGCTCCGAGCAGTACTTC
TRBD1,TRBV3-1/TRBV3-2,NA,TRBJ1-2,CASSQERTGGRNTF,TGTGCCAGCAGCCAAGAGAGGACAGGGGGTAGGAACACCTTC
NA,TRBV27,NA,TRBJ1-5,CASSSLNQPQHF,TGTGCCAGCAGTTCCCTAAATCAGCCCCAGCATTTT
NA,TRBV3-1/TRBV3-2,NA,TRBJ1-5,CASSQDFRGGNQPQHF,TGTGCCAGCAGCCAAGATTTTCGGGGTGGTAATCAGCCCCAGCATTTT
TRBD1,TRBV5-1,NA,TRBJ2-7,CASSRTGDEQYF,TGCGCCAGCAGCCGAACAGGGGACGAGCAGTACTTC
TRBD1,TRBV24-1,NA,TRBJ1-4,CATSVEGTGAFEKLFF,TGTGCCACCAGTGTGGAAGGGACAGGGGCTTTTGAAAAACTGTTTTTT
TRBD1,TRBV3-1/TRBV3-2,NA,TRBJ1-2,CASSLSGTGEGYTF,TGTGCCAGCAGCTTATCCGGGACAGGGGAGGGCTACACCTTC
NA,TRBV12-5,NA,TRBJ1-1,CASGLVQENTEAFF,TGTGCTAGTGGTTTGGTACAGGAGAACACTGAAGCTTTCTTT
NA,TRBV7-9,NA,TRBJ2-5,CASSLGQPLQETQYF,TGTGCCAGCAGCTTAGGACAGCCCCTACAAGAGACCCAGTACTTC
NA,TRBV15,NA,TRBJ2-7,CATSRDPGVGYEQYF,TGTGCCACCAGCAGAGATCCAGGGGTCGGGTACGAGCAGTACTTC
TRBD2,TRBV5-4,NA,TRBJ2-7,CASSSLAGGGYEQYF,TGTGCCAGCAGCTCGTTAGCGGGGGGCGGGTACGAGCAGTACTTC
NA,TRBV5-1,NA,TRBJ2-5,CASSLGGAETQYF,TGCGCCAGCAGCTTGGGTGGGGCTGAGACCCAGTACTTC
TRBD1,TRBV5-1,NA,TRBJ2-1,CASSLEGTGFNEQFF,TGCGCCAGCAGCTTGGAAGGGACAGGGTTCAATGAGCAGTTCTTC
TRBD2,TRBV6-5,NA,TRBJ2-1,CASRSQTSQQFF,TGTGCCAGCAGATCCCAGACTAGCCAGCAGTTCTTC
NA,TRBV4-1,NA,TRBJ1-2,CASSQEPQIYGYTF,TGCGCCAGCAGCCAAGAACCCCAGATCTATGGCTACACCTTC
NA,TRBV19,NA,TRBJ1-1,CASSPGTWNTEAFF,TGTGCCAGTAGTCCCGGGACATGGAACACTGAAGCTTTCTTT
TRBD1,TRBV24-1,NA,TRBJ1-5,CATSGRGSQPQHF,TGTGCCACCAGTGGCAGGGGGTCTCAGCCCCAGCATTTT
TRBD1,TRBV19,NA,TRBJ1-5,CASSSGTGTYQPQHF,TGTGCCAGTAGTTCCGGGACAGGGACTTATCAGCCCCAGCATTTT
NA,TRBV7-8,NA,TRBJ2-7,CASSLSRAFGEQYF,TGTGCCAGCAGCTTGAGCAGGGCATTTGGCGAGCAGTACTTC
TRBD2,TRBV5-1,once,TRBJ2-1,CASSFGTSVNNEQFF,TGCGCCAGCAGCTTCGGGACTAGCGTGAACAATGAGCAGTTCTTC
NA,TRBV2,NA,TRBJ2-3,CASSEAGSGTDTQYF,TGTGCCAGCAGTGAGGCGGGGAGTGGCACAGATACGCAGTATTTT
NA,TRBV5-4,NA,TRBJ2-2,CASSLDPSFYTGELFF,TGTGCCAGCAGCTTGGATCCTAGCTTCTACACCGGGGAGCTGTTTTTT
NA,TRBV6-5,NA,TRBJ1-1,CASSYRTANTEAFF,TGTGCCAGCAGTTATCGGACAGCGAACACTGAAGCTTTCTTT
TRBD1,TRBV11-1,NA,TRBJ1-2,CASSAQGAGGYTF,TGTGCCAGCAGCGCTCAGGGGGCTGGTGGCTACACCTTC
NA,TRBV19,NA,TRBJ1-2,CASSTRQVPLWGYTF,TGTGCCAGTAGTACAAGACAGGTCCCCCTTTGGGGCTACACCTTC
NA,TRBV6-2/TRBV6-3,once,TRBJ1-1,CASSLNQGNTEAFF,TGTGCCAGCAGCCTTAACCAGGGGAACACTGAAGCTTTCTTT
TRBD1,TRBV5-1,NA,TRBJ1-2,CASSSTDRDKRYTF,TGCGCCAGCAGCTCGACGGACAGGGATAAGCGCTACACCTTC
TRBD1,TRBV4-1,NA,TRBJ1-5,CASSPGTGGVQPQHF,TGCGCCAGCAGCCCCGGGACAGGGGGCGTGCAGCCCCAGCATTTT
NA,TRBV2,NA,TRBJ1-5,CASSPSRLNQPQHF,TGTGCCAGCAGCCCTAGTCGGTTGAATCAGCCCCAGCATTTT
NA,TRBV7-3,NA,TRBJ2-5,CASSLGGAPETQYF,TGTGCCAGCAGCTTAGGCGGGGCCCCAGAGACCCAGTACTTC
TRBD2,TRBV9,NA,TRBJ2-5,CASSVGMAGGQETQYF,TGTGCCAGCAGCGTAGGGATGGCGGGGGGACAAGAGACCCAGTACTTC
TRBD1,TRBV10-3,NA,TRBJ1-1,CAISGGQGANLPFF,TGTGCCATCAGTGGGGGGCAGGGGGCTAACCTGCCTTTCTTT
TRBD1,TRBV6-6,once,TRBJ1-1,CASSPDRGRIGAFF,TGTGCCAGCAGCCCCGACAGGGGGAGGATCGGAGCTTTCTTT
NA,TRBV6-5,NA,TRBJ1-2,CASGGDGFGYGYTF,TGTGCCAGCGGGGGGGATGGTTTTGGCTATGGCTACACCTTC
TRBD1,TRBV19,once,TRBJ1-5,CASSPPGQGEQPQHF,TGTGCCAGTAGTCCCCCTGGACAGGGGGAACAGCCCCAGCATTTT
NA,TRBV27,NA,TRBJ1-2,CASSVQPNYGYTF,TGTGCCAGCAGTGTACAGCCTAACTATGGCTACACCTTC